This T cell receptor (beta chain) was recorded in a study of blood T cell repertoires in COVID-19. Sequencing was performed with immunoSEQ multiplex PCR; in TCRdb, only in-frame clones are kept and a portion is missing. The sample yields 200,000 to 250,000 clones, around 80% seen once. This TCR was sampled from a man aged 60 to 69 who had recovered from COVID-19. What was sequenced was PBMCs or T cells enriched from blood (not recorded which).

The CDR3 sequence is CATGGPSYEQYF. The DNA of the CDR3 is TGTGCCACCGGGGGTCCATCCTACGAGCAGTACTTC. The chain joins TRBV3-1 (or the pseudogene TRBV3-2) to TRBJ2-7; weak D call: TRBD2 (6 bases). The CDR3 sequence is 12 residues long. With 10 bases removed from V and 1 base from J, the gap between germline ends came to 11 bases. Germline CDR1 and CDR2: LGHDT and YNNKEL (reference sequence).